This T cell receptor beta chain was retrieved from a study of vaccination effects on CD4 cells after COVID-19. Assay: immunoSEQ multiplex PCR; the TCRdb copy retains only in-frame clones and omits some. This table holds tens of thousands of clones, 74% found once. V was pared by 4 bases and J by 8 bases, with 14 bases between. The germline V gene encodes CDR1 SEHNR and CDR2 FQNEAQ (reference sequence). The CDR3 has 13 amino acids. Study-wide results and caveats: Convalescent patients were scarce in the study, and it lacked early post-infection timepoints. After vaccination, at late timepoints, clones induced by infection and by vaccine contracted markedly.

An approximately 10-day culture period preceded the isolation of CD4+ T cells. Two doses of either BNT162b2 or mRNA-1273 were given to each participant. Comment on this clone: Its antigen is currently unknown.

Here the sequenced sample was CD4+ T cells from PBMCs cultured without peptide, taken after COVID-19 vaccination. This rearrangement joins TRBV7-9 to TRBJ1-2; D is possibly TRBD1 (5 bases). The sequence came from a human donor who received a COVID-19 vaccine. In DNA, the CDR3 is TGTGCCAGCAGCTGGGGCGGCGGTGGGGGCTACACCTTC. It specifies CASSWGGGGGYTF.